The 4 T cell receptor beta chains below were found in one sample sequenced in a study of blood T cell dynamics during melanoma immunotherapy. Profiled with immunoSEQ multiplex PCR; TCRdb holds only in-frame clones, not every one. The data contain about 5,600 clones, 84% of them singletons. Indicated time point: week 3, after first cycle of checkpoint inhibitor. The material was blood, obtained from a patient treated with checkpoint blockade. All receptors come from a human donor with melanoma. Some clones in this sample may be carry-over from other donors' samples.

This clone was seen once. CDR3 sequence (DNA): TGTGCCAGCAGCAGCGGACCTTACGAGCAGTACTTC. This gives the protein CASSSGPYEQYF. The gene calls are TRBV27 and TRBJ2-7; D is perhaps TRBD2 (5 bases). Trimming stripped 6 bases from V and 4 bases from J, with 10 bases between. The CDR3 totals 12 residues. Germline V gene lookup returns CDR1 MNHEY and CDR2 SMNVEV (reference sequence).

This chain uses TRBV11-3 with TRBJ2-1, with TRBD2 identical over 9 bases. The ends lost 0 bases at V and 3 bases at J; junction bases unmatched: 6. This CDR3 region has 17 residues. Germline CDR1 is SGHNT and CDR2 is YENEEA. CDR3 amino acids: CASSLDRWRGGYNEQFF. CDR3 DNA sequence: TGTGCCAGCAGCTTAGATCGGTGGCGGGGGGGCTACAATGAGCAGTTCTTC.

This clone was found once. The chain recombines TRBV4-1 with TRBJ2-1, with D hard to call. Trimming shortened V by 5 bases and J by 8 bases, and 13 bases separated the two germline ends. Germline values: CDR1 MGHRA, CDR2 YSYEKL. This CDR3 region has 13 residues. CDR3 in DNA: TGCGCCAGCAGCGGTGACGGACGAGATGAGCAGTTCTTC. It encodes CASSGDGRDEQFF.

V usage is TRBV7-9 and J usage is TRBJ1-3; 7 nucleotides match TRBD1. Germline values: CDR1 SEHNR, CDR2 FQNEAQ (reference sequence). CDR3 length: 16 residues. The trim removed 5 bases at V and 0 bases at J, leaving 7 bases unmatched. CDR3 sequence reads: CASSTYRGPSGNTIYF. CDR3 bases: TGTGCCAGCAGCACCTACAGGGGACCCTCTGGAAACACCATATATTTT.